This TCR beta chain was recovered during a study of cytomegalovirus exposure and HLA in healthy donors. Study at large: A later analysis reported the same platform for the approximately 110 validation repertoires and the 666 first-cohort repertoires. Study-level results: Some public TCRs appeared in many individuals, while most sequences were rare. The classifier, whose performance was assessed in both the original and validation cohorts, reportedly diagnosed cytomegalovirus status with high specificity and sensitivity.

V lost 6 bases, J lost 3 bases, and 14 bases lay in between. The CDR3 is 15 amino acids. CDR1 MNHEY and CDR2 SVGAGI come from the germline V gene. TCRdb keeps only in-frame clones here, not all; method: immunoSEQ multiplex PCR. Of roughly 150,000 clones in the sample, 70% to 90% were seen once. On this clone itself: Antigen unknown.

This receptor was obtained from a man younger than 30 in good health and CMV-seropositive. V usage is TRBV6-5 and J usage is TRBJ2-2; weak D call: TRBD1 (6 bases). Source material: PBMCs. The CDR3 loop is CASRLQGLDTGELFF. The CDR3 bases are TGTGCCAGCAGACTACAGGGATTGGACACCGGGGAGCTGTTTTTT.